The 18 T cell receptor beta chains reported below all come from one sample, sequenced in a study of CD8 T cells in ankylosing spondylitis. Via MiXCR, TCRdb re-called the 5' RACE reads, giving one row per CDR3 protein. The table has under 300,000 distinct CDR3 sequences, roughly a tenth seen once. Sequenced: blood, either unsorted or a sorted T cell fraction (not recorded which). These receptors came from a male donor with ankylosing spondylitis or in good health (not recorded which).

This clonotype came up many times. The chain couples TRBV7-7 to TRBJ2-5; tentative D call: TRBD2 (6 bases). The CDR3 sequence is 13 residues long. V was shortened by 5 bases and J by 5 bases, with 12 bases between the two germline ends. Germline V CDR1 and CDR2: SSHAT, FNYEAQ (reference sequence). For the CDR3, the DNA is TGTGCCAGCAGCCCCCCCGGGGGTGAGACCCAGTACTTC. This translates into CASSPPGGETQYF.

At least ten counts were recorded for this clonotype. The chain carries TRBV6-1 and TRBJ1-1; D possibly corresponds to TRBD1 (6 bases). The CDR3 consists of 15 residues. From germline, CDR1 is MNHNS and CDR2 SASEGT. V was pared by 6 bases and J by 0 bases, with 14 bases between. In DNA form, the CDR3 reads TGTGCCAGCAGCATTGGACAGACCATGAACACTGAAGCTTTCTTT. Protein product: CASSIGQTMNTEAFF.

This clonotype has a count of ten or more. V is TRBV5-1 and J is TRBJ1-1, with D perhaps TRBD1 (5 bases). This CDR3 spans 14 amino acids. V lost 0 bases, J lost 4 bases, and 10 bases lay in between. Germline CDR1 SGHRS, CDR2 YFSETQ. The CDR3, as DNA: TGCGCCAGCAGCTTGGCAGGGATGAGCACTGAAGCTTTCTTT. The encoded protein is CASSLAGMSTEAFF.

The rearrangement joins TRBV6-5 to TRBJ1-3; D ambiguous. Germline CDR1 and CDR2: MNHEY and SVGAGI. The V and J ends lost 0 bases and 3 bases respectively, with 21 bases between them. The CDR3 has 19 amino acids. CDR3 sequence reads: CASSYSIDVAGTDGNTIYF. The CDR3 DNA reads TGTGCCAGCAGTTACTCGATCGACGTAGCCGGAACTGATGGAAACACCATATATTTT.

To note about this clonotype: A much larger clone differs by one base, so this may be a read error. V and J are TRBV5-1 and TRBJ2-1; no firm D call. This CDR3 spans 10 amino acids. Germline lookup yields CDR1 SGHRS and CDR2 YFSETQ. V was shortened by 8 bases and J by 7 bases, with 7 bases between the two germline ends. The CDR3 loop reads CARCKNEQFF. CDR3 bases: TGCGCCAGGTGTAAGAATGAGCAGTTCTTC.

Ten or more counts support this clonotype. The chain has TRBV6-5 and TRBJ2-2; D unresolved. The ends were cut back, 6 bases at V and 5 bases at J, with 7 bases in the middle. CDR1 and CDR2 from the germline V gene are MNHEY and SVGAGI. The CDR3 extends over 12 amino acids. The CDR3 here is CASSPTTGELFF. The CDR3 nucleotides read TGTGCCAGCAGCCCGACTACCGGGGAGCTGTTTTTT.

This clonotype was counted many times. The CDR3 loop is CASSLEGQGPDTQYF. The CDR3 bases are TGCGCCAGCAGCTTGGAGGGACAGGGTCCAGATACGCAGTATTTT. The V and J genes are TRBV5-1 and TRBJ2-3; 9 bases match TRBD1. The CDR3 extends over 15 amino acids. Germline CDR1 SGHRS, CDR2 YFSETQ. The V and J ends lost 0 bases and 4 bases, in that order; junction bases with no gene match: 3.

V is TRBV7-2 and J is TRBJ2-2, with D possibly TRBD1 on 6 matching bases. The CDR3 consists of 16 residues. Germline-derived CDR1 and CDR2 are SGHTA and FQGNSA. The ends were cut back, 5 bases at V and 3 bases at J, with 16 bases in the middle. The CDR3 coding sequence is TGTGCCAGCAGCCCCCCCGGAGGACAGTACACCGGGGAGCTGTTTTTT. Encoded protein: CASSPPGGQYTGELFF.

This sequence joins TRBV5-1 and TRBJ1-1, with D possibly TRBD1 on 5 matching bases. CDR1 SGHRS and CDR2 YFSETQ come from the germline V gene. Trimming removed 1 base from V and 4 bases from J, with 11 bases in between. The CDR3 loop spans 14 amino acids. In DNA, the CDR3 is TGCGCCAGCAGCTTGCAGGAGGGGTCCACTGAAGCTTTCTTT. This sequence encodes CASSLQEGSTEAFF.

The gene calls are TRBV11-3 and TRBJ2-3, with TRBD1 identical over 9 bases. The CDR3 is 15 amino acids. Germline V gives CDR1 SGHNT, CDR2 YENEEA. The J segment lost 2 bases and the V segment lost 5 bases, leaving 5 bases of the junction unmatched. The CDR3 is CASSLGTGPTDTQYF. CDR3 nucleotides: TGTGCCAGCAGCCTTGGGACAGGGCCCACAGATACGCAGTATTTT.

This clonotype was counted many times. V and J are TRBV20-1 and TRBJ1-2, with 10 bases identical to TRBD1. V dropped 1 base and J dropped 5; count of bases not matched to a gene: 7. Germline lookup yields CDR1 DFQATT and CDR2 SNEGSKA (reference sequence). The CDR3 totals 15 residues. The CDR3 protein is CSARGDRGRRYGYTF. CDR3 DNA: TGCAGTGCTAGAGGGGACAGGGGACGTCGGTATGGCTACACCTTC.

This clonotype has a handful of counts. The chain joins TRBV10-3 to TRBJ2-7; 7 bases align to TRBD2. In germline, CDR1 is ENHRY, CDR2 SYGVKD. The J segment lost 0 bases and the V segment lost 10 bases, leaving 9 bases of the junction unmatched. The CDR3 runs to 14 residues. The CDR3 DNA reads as TGTGCCACCTGGGCGGGGGATAGCTCCTACGAGCAGTACTTC. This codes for CATWAGDSSYEQYF.

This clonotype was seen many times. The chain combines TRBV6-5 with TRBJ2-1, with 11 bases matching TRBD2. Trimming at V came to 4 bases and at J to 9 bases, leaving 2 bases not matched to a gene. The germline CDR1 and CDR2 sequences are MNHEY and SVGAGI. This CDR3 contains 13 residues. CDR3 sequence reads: CASSSTSGAEQFF. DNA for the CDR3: TGTGCCAGCAGTTCGACTAGCGGGGCTGAGCAGTTCTTC.

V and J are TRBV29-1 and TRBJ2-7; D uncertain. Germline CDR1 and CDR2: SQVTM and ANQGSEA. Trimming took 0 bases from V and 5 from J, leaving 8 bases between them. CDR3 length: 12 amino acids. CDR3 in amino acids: CSVEEAVNEQYF. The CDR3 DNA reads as TGCAGCGTTGAAGAGGCGGTGAACGAGCAGTACTTC.

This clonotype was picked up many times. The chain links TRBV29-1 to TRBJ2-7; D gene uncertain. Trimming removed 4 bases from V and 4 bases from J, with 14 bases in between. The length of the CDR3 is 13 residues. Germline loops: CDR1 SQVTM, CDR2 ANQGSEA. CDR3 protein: CSVAPNSDYEQYF. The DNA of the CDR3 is TGCAGCGTTGCCCCGAACAGTGATTACGAGCAGTACTTC.

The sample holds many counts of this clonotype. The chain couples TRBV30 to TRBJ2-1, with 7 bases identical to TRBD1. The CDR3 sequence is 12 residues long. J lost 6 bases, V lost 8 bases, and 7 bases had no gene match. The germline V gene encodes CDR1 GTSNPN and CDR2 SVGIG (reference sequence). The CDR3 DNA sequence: TGTGCCAGGGGGCAGGTGAGCAATGAGCAGTTCTTC. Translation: CARGQVSNEQFF.

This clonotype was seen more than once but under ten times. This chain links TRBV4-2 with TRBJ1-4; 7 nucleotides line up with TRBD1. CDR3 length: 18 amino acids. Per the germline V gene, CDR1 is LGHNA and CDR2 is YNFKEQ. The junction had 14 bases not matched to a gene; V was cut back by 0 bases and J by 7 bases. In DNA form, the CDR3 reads TGTGCCAGCAGCCAAGAGGACAGGTCCACCCCCAAAGCTGAAAAACTGTTTTTT. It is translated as CASSQEDRSTPKAEKLFF.

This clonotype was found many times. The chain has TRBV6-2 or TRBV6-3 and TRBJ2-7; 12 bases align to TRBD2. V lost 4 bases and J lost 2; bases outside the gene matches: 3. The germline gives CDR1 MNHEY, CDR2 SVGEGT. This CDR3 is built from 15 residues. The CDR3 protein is CASSSRLAGAYEQYF. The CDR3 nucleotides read TGTGCCAGCAGTTCCCGACTAGCGGGGGCCTACGAGCAGTACTTC.